This TCR beta chain was sequenced in a study of CD8 T cells in Susac syndrome. About the research overall: Intravenous immunoglobulin alone or corticosteroids were being given to patients with Susac syndrome at blood draw, unless they were therapy-naive.

A note on this clonotype: The target antigen is unknown.

The CDR3 length is 14 residues. The V gene's germline CDR1 is SGDLS and CDR2 YYNGEE. Trimming stripped 2 bases from V and 0 bases from J, with 9 bases between. Sequencing of TCR beta was carried out in blood CD8+ and CD4+ T cells. Random hexamers were used to reverse transcribe the RNA input (about 0.5 to 1 ug). Amplification of TCR beta CDR3 across 54 Vbeta and 13 Jbeta was performed with immunoSEQ multiplex PCR. Each CDR3 protein is one row after TCRdb ran MiXCR on the immunoSEQ multiplex PCR reads. The repertoire has 150,000 or so distinct CDR3 sequences, 95% of them found once; the top ten carry roughly 0.15%. Study-wide findings and caveats: The study recognized that its TCR sequencing and HLA analysis covered a relatively small number of individuals.

The chain uses TRBV9 and TRBJ2-7; the D is unclear. Sequenced input: CD4+ T cells from PBMCs. The clonotype comes from a human donor with Susac syndrome. In DNA form, the CDR3 reads TGTGCCAGCAGCGTCGCTGCGAGCTCCTACGAGCAGTACTTC. Protein sequence: CASSVAASSYEQYF.